This TCR beta chain was recorded in a study of T cell repertoires in cytomegalovirus infection. On the study more broadly: CMV infection plus the matching HLA type was flagged by public TCR beta signatures.

Germline-derived CDR1 and CDR2 are MNHEY and SMNVEV (reference sequence). V shed 0 bases and J 8 bases; nucleotides not matched to a gene: 4. The CDR3 is made up of 15 amino acids. This clonotype was picked up many times. The target antigen is unknown. Study-level points and caveats: Dominant in the ex vivo response were TCR beta clonotypes restricted by HLA-C and specific for CMV. Carriage of CMV together with the relevant HLA was identifiable through cumulative public TCR beta family frequency.

TCRdb fed the reads into MiXCR, producing one record per CDR3 protein. The sample holds some 800,000 distinct CDR3 sequences, over 25% seen once. The chain couples TRBV27 to TRBJ2-1; 10 nucleotides line up with TRBD2. This clonotype was obtained from a human donor in good health (CMV status not recorded). Some clones in this sample may be carry-over from other donors' samples. Sample: cultured CD8+ T cells from PBMCs, taken from culture after CMV antigen stimulation. The CDR3 loop is CASSLSLAGVDEQFF. CDR3 DNA: TGTGCCAGCAGTTTATCTCTAGCGGGGGTCGATGAGCAGTTCTTC.